This T cell receptor beta chain was found in a study of technical replicates of blood from a handful of donors. The germline V gene has CDR1 MNHNS and CDR2 SASEGT. The V segment lost 6 bases and the J segment 5 bases; nucleotides outside the gene matches: 8. The CDR3 runs 14 residues. Profiled with immunoSEQ multiplex PCR; TCRdb holds only in-frame clones, not every one. The sample carries tens of thousands of clones, more than 95% recorded once. The receptor comes from a human donor in good health. Sample: T cells isolated from PBMCs. The V call is TRBV6-1, the J call TRBJ2-3, with 7 bases that match TRBD1. The CDR3 region is CASSRTGQRDTQYF. As DNA, the CDR3 is TGTGCCAGCAGCCGGACAGGCCAGAGAGATACGCAGTATTTT.